Presented here are 30 T cell receptor beta chains from one specimen sequenced in a study of CD8+ T cells in alopecia areata. The sequencing template was cDNA reverse transcribed from extracted RNA. TCRdb keeps only in-frame clones here, not all; method: immunoSEQ multiplex PCR. The sample contains some 88,000 clones, roughly 46% of which appear only once. Treatment meaning: oral pan-JAK inhibitor, 5-10 mg twice daily. The sequences come from CD8+ T cells sorted from blood, collected at week 24, from a patient treated with tofacitinib. The receptor set was obtained from a human donor with alopecia areata.

Only a few counts were recorded for this clone. The chain employs TRBV27 and TRBJ1-1; D is perhaps TRBD1 (5 bases). With 3 bases removed from V and 4 bases from J, the gap between germline ends came to 12 bases. The CDR3 has 14 amino acids. Germline V gives CDR1 MNHEY, CDR2 SMNVEV (reference sequence). CDR3 sequence reads: CASSFVGGGTEAFF. The CDR3 DNA reads as TGTGCCAGCAGTTTTGTGGGGGGGGGCACTGAAGCTTTCTTT.

This clone was counted between two and nine times. The chain carries TRBV15 and TRBJ2-1, with D maybe TRBD2 (5 bases). V was cut by 2 bases and J by 10 bases, with 12 bases left in between. The CDR3 totals 13 residues. Per the germline V gene, CDR1 is LNHNV and CDR2 is YYDKDF (reference sequence). CDR3 nucleotide sequence: TGTGCCACCAGCAGACCTACCCGGGAAGAGCAGTTCTTC. It encodes CATSRPTREEQFF.

This clone was found a few times. V usage is TRBV9 and J usage is TRBJ1-3; 7 nucleotides agree with TRBD1. Germline CDR1 reads SGDLS; CDR2 reads YYNGEE. Trimming at V came to 2 bases and at J to 0 bases, leaving 2 bases not matched to a gene. The CDR3 loop spans 15 amino acids. This chain's CDR3 is CASSVRGSSGNTIYF. As DNA, the CDR3 is TGTGCCAGCAGCGTCAGGGGGAGCTCTGGAAACACCATATATTTT.

The chain uses TRBV7-2 and TRBJ2-4, with D uncertain. This CDR3 region has 14 residues. CDR1 SGHTA and CDR2 FQGNSA come from the germline V gene. V was pared by 6 bases and J by 5 bases, with 14 bases between. The CDR3 DNA sequence: TGTGCCAGCAGGTCGTTCCGCCCGGAAAACATTCAGTACTTC. It yields the protein CASRSFRPENIQYF. Filled out from reference TRBV7-2 and TRBJ2-4, the complete variable domain reads GAGVSQSPSNKVTEKGKDVELRCDPISGHTALYWYRQSLGQGLEFLIYFQGNSAPDKSGLPSDRFSAERTGGSVSTLTIQRTQQEDSAVYLCASRSFRPENIQYFGAGTRLSVL.

This CDR3 is CASSQVSPGEDRNEQFF. The CDR3 DNA reads as TGCGCCAGCAGTCAAGTATCTCCAGGGGAAGACCGCAATGAGCAGTTCTTC. V and J are TRBV23-1 and TRBJ2-1; TRBD1 might be the D (6 bases). TRBV23-1 is marked as an open reading frame, function uncertain. The CDR3 is 17 residues long. Trimming pared 2 bases from V and 6 bases from J, leaving 20 bases between.

The genes are TRBV27 and TRBJ2-5, with 9 positions matching TRBD2. In germline, CDR1 is MNHEY, CDR2 SMNVEV (reference sequence). The CDR3 runs to 16 residues. The ends lost 5 bases at V and 2 bases at J; junction bases unmatched: 9. DNA of the CDR3: TGTGCCAGCAGTCGACGGAGACTAGCGGTGCAAGAGACCCAGTACTTC. Its protein is CASSRRRLAVQETQYF.

The chain links TRBV5-1 to TRBJ1-5, with a tentative D call TRBD1 (6 bases). The CDR3 has 15 amino acids. Trimming took 0 bases from V and 7 from J, leaving 14 bases between them. Germline V gives CDR1 SGHRS, CDR2 YFSETQ. The DNA for the CDR3 is TGCGCCAGCAGCTTGGGCGGGGGCGCAGGACAGCCCCAGCATTTT. Translating gives CASSLGGGAGQPQHF.

This clone has just a few counts. The chain has TRBV11-2 and TRBJ2-7; D is possibly TRBD2 (6 bases). V shed 4 bases and J shed 6 bases, with 13 bases lying between them. The germline V gene has CDR1 SGHAT and CDR2 FQNNGV. The CDR3 sequence is 13 residues long. In DNA, the CDR3 is TGTGCCAGCAGCTGGCGGGGAGGTGGCGAGCAGTACTTC. This translates into CASSWRGGGEQYF.

V usage is TRBV4-2 and J usage is TRBJ2-1; no reliable D call. CDR3 length: 13 amino acids. V was trimmed by 5 bases and J by 7 bases, leaving 12 bases between them. CDR1 LGHNA and CDR2 YNFKEQ come from the germline V gene. Written as DNA, the CDR3 is TGTGCCAGCAGCACTGGACGTTGGAATGAGCAGTTCTTC. Translating gives CASSTGRWNEQFF.

The rearrangement joins TRBV6-1 to TRBJ2-1, with D maybe TRBD1 (6 bases). CDR1 is MNHNS and CDR2 is SASEGT in the germline V gene. Trimming took 6 bases from V and 8 from J, leaving 14 bases between them. The CDR3 is made up of 13 amino acids. This CDR3 is CASSLTGSHEQFF. The CDR3 DNA sequence: TGTGCCAGCAGCTTGACAGGTTCCCATGAGCAGTTCTTC.

V usage is TRBV6-5 and J usage is TRBJ1-5, with D possibly TRBD1 on 5 matching bases. CDR3 size: 14 residues. Germline values: CDR1 MNHEY, CDR2 SVGAGI. The V gene lost 2 bases and the J gene lost 6 bases, with 11 bases spanning the gap. CDR3 coding DNA: TGTGCCAGCAGTTACAGTGGGGGACTTCAGCCCCAGCATTTT. This codes for CASSYSGGLQPQHF.

V and J are TRBV2 and TRBJ2-1; 9 bases are shared with TRBD2. Germline V gene sequence: CDR1 SNHLY, CDR2 FYNNEI. The CDR3 is made up of 13 amino acids. The V and J ends lost 9 bases and 4 bases, in that order; junction bases with no gene match: 4. CDR3 nucleotide sequence: TGTGCCAGTCTAGCGGGAAGTTACAATGAGCAGTTCTTC. Translated: CASLAGSYNEQFF.

This clone has a handful of counts. The chain combines TRBV2 with TRBJ2-7; tentative D call: TRBD2 (5 bases). V was pared by 5 bases and J by 2 bases, with 13 bases between. Germline V gene lookup returns CDR1 SNHLY and CDR2 FYNNEI. CDR3 length: 14 residues. The CDR3 sequence: CASSFYGNPYEQYF. Here the CDR3 DNA reads TGTGCCAGCAGTTTCTACGGGAACCCCTACGAGCAGTACTTC. The whole variable domain, filled in from reference TRBV2 and TRBJ2-7, reads EPEVTQTPSHQVTQMGQEVILRCVPISNHLYFYWYRQILGQKVEFLVSFYNNEISEKSEIFDDQFSVERPDGSNFTLKIRSTKLEDSAMYFCASSFYGNPYEQYFGPGTRLTVT.

This clone was observed a few times. The chain links TRBV4-1 to TRBJ1-4; the D is unclear. Germline values: CDR1 MGHRA, CDR2 YSYEKL. V gave up 4 bases and J gave up 6 bases, with 9 bases separating them. There are 13 residues in the CDR3. The CDR3 is CASSPQWDEKLFF. The DNA for the CDR3 is TGCGCCAGCAGCCCCCAGTGGGATGAAAAACTGTTTTTT.

In its sample, this clone was seen a few times. The rearrangement joins TRBV27 to TRBJ2-3; 11 bases map to TRBD2. This CDR3 has 16 amino acids. Trimming took 8 bases from V and 2 from J; bases not matched to a gene: 9. Germline CDR1 and CDR2: MNHEY and SMNVEV (reference sequence). The CDR3, as DNA: TGTGCCAGCTCCGTTGGGACTAGCGGCCACACAGATACGCAGTATTTT. This encodes CASSVGTSGHTDTQYF.

The chain has TRBV9 and TRBJ1-1; 9 bases map to TRBD1. In germline, CDR1 is SGDLS, CDR2 YYNGEE. This CDR3 comprises 16 residues. The trim removed 6 bases at V and 5 bases at J, leaving 14 bases unmatched. The CDR3 is CASTPPGQGWSTEAFF. The CDR3 bases are TGTGCCAGCACCCCCCCGGGACAGGGATGGAGTACTGAAGCTTTCTTT. The complete variable domain, with remaining parts taken from reference TRBV9 and TRBJ1-1, reads DSGVTQTPKHLITATGQRVTLRCSPRSGDLSVYWYQQSLDQGLQFLIQYYNGEERAKGNILERFSAQQFPDLHSELNLSSLELGDSALYFCASTPPGQGWSTEAFFGQGTRLTVV.

The gene calls are TRBV11-2 and TRBJ1-2; unclear D gene. Germline loops: CDR1 SGHAT, CDR2 FQNNGV. The V gene lost 0 bases and the J gene lost 4 bases, with 9 bases spanning the gap. The CDR3 is 14 amino acids. Here the CDR3 reads CASSLEVGPYGYTF. The CDR3 coding sequence is TGTGCCAGCAGCTTAGAGGTCGGGCCCTATGGCTACACCTTC.

This chain connects TRBV7-9 to TRBJ1-1; D gene ambiguous. CDR1 SEHNR and CDR2 FQNEAQ come from the germline V gene (reference sequence). The length of the CDR3 is 12 residues. Trimming took 6 bases from V and 4 from J, leaving 9 bases between them. This CDR3 is CASRDRSTEAFF. CDR3 nucleotide sequence: TGTGCCAGCAGGGATCGGAGCACTGAAGCTTTCTTT.

The rearrangement joins TRBV6-4 to TRBJ2-1, with TRBD2 identical over 8 bases. The CDR3 runs 16 residues. Germline CDR1 is MRHNA and CDR2 is SNTAGT. After removal of 6 bases from V and 1 base from J, the junction contained 8 bases not matched to a gene. CDR3 loop: CASSRFLAGSYNEQFF. CDR3 sequence (DNA): TGTGCCAGCAGCCGCTTCCTAGCGGGTTCCTACAATGAGCAGTTCTTC.

V usage is TRBV7-6 and J usage is TRBJ2-3, with 10 positions matching TRBD2. CDR1 and CDR2 (germline): SGHVS, FNYEAQ. V dropped 1 base and J dropped 2; count of bases not matched to a gene: 9. CDR3 length: 18 residues. CDR3 nucleotide sequence: TGTGCCAGCAGCTTAGTAGCGGGGGGCCCAAGTTCCACAGATACGCAGTATTTT. Its translation is CASSLVAGGPSSTDTQYF.

The V gene is TRBV5-6, the J gene TRBJ2-5; D is unclear. The CDR3 contains 11 residues. Germline assignment: CDR1 SGHDT and CDR2 YYEEEE. V lost 2 bases and J 1 base, leaving 0 bases between the germline ends. CDR3 sequence (DNA): TGTGCCAGCAGCTTCCAAGAGACCCAGTACTTC. Translation gives CASSFQETQYF.

V and J are TRBV19 and TRBJ2-7, with no clear D. The CDR3 extends over 16 amino acids. V was trimmed by 3 bases and J by 3 bases, leaving 18 bases between them. Germline lookup yields CDR1 LNHDA and CDR2 SQIVND (reference sequence). CDR3 loop: CASSMSPEGDLYEQYF. DNA of the CDR3: TGTGCCAGTAGTATGTCCCCCGAAGGAGATCTCTACGAGCAGTACTTC. The full variable domain, in which reference TRBV19 and TRBJ2-7 provide the parts outside the CDR3, is DGGITQSPKYLFRKEGQNVTLSCEQNLNHDAMYWYRQDPGQGLRLIYYSQIVNDFQKGDIAEGYSVSREKKESFPLTVTSAQKNPTAFYLCASSMSPEGDLYEQYFGPGTRLTVT.

The chain joins TRBV11-1 to TRBJ2-1; possible D gene TRBD1, 5 bases. Germline values: CDR1 SGHAT, CDR2 FQDESV (reference sequence). Between the trimmed V and J ends, which lost 8 bases and 6 bases, there was a span of 20 bases. This CDR3 region has 15 residues. CDR3 coding DNA: TGTGCCAGCTCAAGAGCGAGACTCCAGGGCAATGAGCAGTTCTTC. It codes for CASSRARLQGNEQFF.

CDR3 residues: CASSPKEGGSSYNEQFF. In DNA, the CDR3 is TGTGCCAGCAGCCCCAAAGAAGGGGGTTCGTCCTACAATGAGCAGTTCTTC. The chain recombines TRBV7-9 with TRBJ2-1; D might be TRBD1 (6 bases). V gave up 5 bases and J gave up 1 base, with 18 bases separating them. Germline-derived CDR1 and CDR2 are SEHNR and FQNEAQ (reference sequence). The CDR3 is made up of 17 amino acids.

This clone was counted between two and nine times. The rearrangement links TRBV15 to TRBJ1-5, with 11 nucleotides matching TRBD1. Germline V gene data show CDR1 as LNHNV and CDR2 as YYDKDF (reference sequence). V shed 1 base and J 7 bases; nucleotides not matched to a gene: 3. The CDR3 runs 15 residues. The CDR3, as DNA: TGTGCCACCAGCAGAGGGACAGGGGGCGAACAGCCCCAGCATTTT. Its protein is CATSRGTGGEQPQHF.

This clone was detected only a few times. The genes are TRBV19 and TRBJ2-5, with TRBD1 identical over 7 bases. The CDR3 length is 12 residues. CDR1 is LNHDA and CDR2 is SQIVND in the germline V gene (reference sequence). The junction had 6 bases not matched to a gene; V was cut back by 9 bases and J by 5 bases. The CDR3: CASRQGSETQYF. The CDR3 DNA reads as TGTGCCAGCAGACAGGGATCGGAGACCCAGTACTTC.

The rearrangement joins TRBV9 to TRBJ2-7; 10 nucleotides agree with TRBD1. V trimming: 0 bases; J trimming: 0 bases; junction bases outside the gene matches: 0. Germline V lookup: CDR1 SGDLS, CDR2 YYNGEE. This CDR3 is 15 amino acids long. CDR3 nucleotides: TGTGCCAGCAGCGTAGGGGACAGGGGCTCCTACGAGCAGTACTTC. This encodes CASSVGDRGSYEQYF.

This chain's CDR3 is CASSGALATINEQFF. CDR3 DNA: TGTGCCAGCTCGGGTGCGCTAGCGACTATCAATGAGCAGTTCTTC. The chain couples TRBV2 to TRBJ2-1; the D gene is possibly TRBD2 (6 bases). Germline CDR1 is SNHLY and CDR2 is FYNNEI. The V and J ends lost 8 bases and 6 bases respectively, with 20 bases between them. CDR3 length: 15 amino acids.

V is TRBV13 and J is TRBJ2-5, with D possibly being TRBD1 (5 bases). This CDR3 has 13 amino acids. Trimming removed 2 bases at V and 4 bases at J, with 8 bases between. Germline CDR1 and CDR2: PRHDT and FYEKMQ (reference sequence). This CDR3 is CASSLQGRETQYF. In DNA, the CDR3 is TGTGCCAGCAGCTTACAGGGCAGAGAGACCCAGTACTTC. The full variable domain, rest sourced from reference TRBV13 and TRBJ2-5, is AAGVIQSPRHLIKEKRETATLKCYPIPRHDTVYWYQQGPGQDPQFLISFYEKMQSDKGSIPDRFSAQQFSDYHSELNMSSLELGDSALYFCASSLQGRETQYFGPGTRLLVL.

This chain uses TRBV4-2 with TRBJ2-7, with D possibly called TRBD1 or TRBD2 (5 bases each). Germline CDR1 LGHNA, CDR2 YNFKEQ. V lost 5 bases, J lost 2 bases, and 13 bases lay in between. The CDR3 has 14 residues. The CDR3 reads CASSYRDRTYEQYF. The CDR3 coding sequence is TGTGCCAGCAGCTACCGGGACCGAACCTACGAGCAGTACTTC.